Shown below are 17 T cell receptor beta chains from a single sample sequenced in a study of tumor-infiltrating lymphocytes in primary liver carcinoma (dated by TCRdb to the late 2010s). RNA from unsorted whole blood was extracted with TRIzol reagent, and germline DNA was obtained with the DNeasy Blood & Tissue kit. The instrument given in TCRdb is Illumina HiSeq 2500. Using a constant-region primer and ProtoScript II reverse transcriptase, TCRbeta-specific cDNA was reverse-transcribed from 500 ng total RNA. Construction of the TCRbeta libraries relied on three nested rounds of multiplex PCR, following a slightly modified ARM-PCR procedure. Multiplex TRBV1-TRBV30 forward primers and a Cbeta reverse primer were used in the first two PCR rounds, each of which was run for 9 to 11 cycles. The public reads were run again by TCRdb, first through fastp at Q25 and then through MiXCR, and only productive beta chains were kept. Identical CDR3 proteins give one entry, which carries the most common genes and DNA. The sample records 300,000 to 350,000 distinct CDR3 sequences, around 60% of which are singletons. The top ten constitute 5.5% to 7% of the sample.

The sample consisted of peripheral blood. The receptors originated from a man aged 40-49 years with primary liver carcinoma and hepatitis B virus infection.

With regard to this clonotype: At one end, the junction sequence differs from germline, possibly due to a read error. V usage is TRBV29-1 and J usage is TRBJ1-1; a weak D match, TRBD1 (5 bases). This CDR3 spans 13 amino acids. The germline V gene encodes CDR1 SQVTM and CDR2 ANQGSEA. The CDR3 loop is CSIVRSGVTETFF. The DNA of the CDR3 is TGCAGCATTGTTCGTTCGGGGGTTACTGAAACTTTCTTT.

The chain uses TRBV20-1 and TRBJ1-1; 8 bases map to TRBD1. This CDR3 contains 14 residues. V dropped 2 bases and J dropped 8; count of bases not matched to a gene: 10. CDR1 and CDR2 from the germline V gene are DFQATT and SNEGSKA (reference sequence). The CDR3 DNA follows: TGCAGTGCTAGACGCACGACAGGGGACCCCGAAGCTTTCTTT. It yields the protein CSARRTTGDPEAFF.

The sample holds a few counts of this clonotype. The chain is built from TRBV10-3 and TRBJ1-6, with D possibly being TRBD1 (5 bases). V was pared by 5 bases and J by 7 bases, with 12 bases between. The CDR3 loop spans 14 amino acids. Germline values: CDR1 ENHRY, CDR2 SYGVKD. This chain's CDR3 is CAISSQGPNSPLHF. As DNA, the CDR3 is TGTGCCATCAGTTCCCAGGGACCCAATTCACCCCTCCACTTT.

In this sample, this clonotype turned up a few times. This chain uses TRBV6-2 or TRBV6-3 with TRBJ2-7, with D unresolved. The CDR3 extends over 13 amino acids. Germline CDR1 reads MNHEY; CDR2 reads SVGEGT. Trimming took off 7 bases at V and 0 bases at J, with 10 bases between the two ends. CDR3: CASTQVLSYEQYF. DNA of the CDR3: TGTGCCAGCACCCAAGTCCTCTCCTACGAGCAGTACTTC.

This clonotype showed up just a few times. This chain uses TRBV5-1 with TRBJ2-4; possible D gene TRBD2, 6 bases. Germline V CDR1 and CDR2: SGHRS, YFSETQ. The length of the CDR3 is 14 residues. V dropped 2 bases and J dropped 4 bases, with 10 bases sitting between them. CDR3: CASSFGGAKNIQYF. The CDR3 coding sequence is TGCGCCAGCAGCTTTGGAGGGGCGAAAAACATTCAGTACTTC.

To note about this clonotype: This may come from a read error, since a much larger clone is one base off. V and J are TRBV6-5 and TRBJ2-5; 11 bases fit TRBD1. The germline V gene encodes CDR1 MNHEY and CDR2 SVGAGI. This CDR3 spans 14 amino acids. The DNA for the CDR3 is TGTGCCGGCAGTCGGACAGGGGGCACGGAGACCCAGTACTTC. Translated: CAGSRTGGTETQYF.

As concerns this clonotype: A read error may produce the germline difference seen at one junction end. The V and J genes are TRBV11-2 and TRBJ2-3; D is unclear. CDR1 and CDR2 from the germline V gene are SGHAT and FQNNGV. The CDR3 is made up of 15 amino acids. This chain's CDR3 is CASSLADGYTDTQYF. The CDR3 nucleotides read TGTGCCAGCAGCTTGGCGGACGGGTACACAGATACGCAATATTTT.

In the case of this clonotype: Germline is not matched at one junction end, which may reflect a read error. The V and J genes are TRBV6-2 or TRBV6-3 and TRBJ2-1; D possibly corresponds to TRBD2 (6 bases). The CDR3 runs 16 residues. CDR1 is MNHEY, CDR2 SVGEGT, per germline. CDR3 sequence (DNA): TGTGCCAGCAGTCCGGAAACTATCGGGAGATCTCGCGAGCAGCTCTTC. It is translated as CASSPETIGRSREQLF.

Comment on this clonotype: One junction end does not reproduce the germline sequence, and a read error may be involved. The V call is TRBV5-6, the J call TRBJ1-5; no definite D call. This CDR3 spans 13 amino acids. The V gene's germline CDR1 is SGHDT and CDR2 YYEEEE. The CDR3 loop is CVSSPNPDQPQHF. The CDR3 coding sequence is TGTGTCAGCAGCCCCAATCCTGATCAGCCCCAGCATTTT.

This clonotype has a handful of counts. V and J are TRBV6-1 and TRBJ2-1, with TRBD2 identical over 10 bases. CDR1 and CDR2 from the germline V gene are MNHNS and SASEGT. V shed 2 bases and J 5 bases; nucleotides not matched to a gene: 3. The CDR3 length is 15 residues. Here the CDR3 DNA reads TGTGCCAGCAGTGAATGGGGGACTAGCGACAATGAGCAGTTCTTC. Residues: CASSEWGTSDNEQFF.

About this clonotype itself: The CDR3 end shows no conserved phenylalanine or tryptophan, and so a read error is likely. No DNA is shown, since the ends of the CDR3 on it are uncertain; the CDR3 is the one TCRdb lists. This sequence joins TRBV11-2 and TRBJ2-5. CDR1 and CDR2 from the germline V gene are SGHAT and FQNNGV. Counting both end residues, the CDR3 totals 11 amino acids. CDR3 protein: CASTQRETQYL.

Comments on this clonotype: One junction end does not reproduce the germline sequence, and a read error may be involved. This chain joins TRBV11-2 and TRBJ1-2, with TRBD1 as a possible D gene (6 bases). CDR3 length: 16 amino acids. CDR1 is SGHAT, CDR2 FQNNGV, per germline. CDR3 coding DNA: TGTACCAGCAGCTTTCGGAACCCATCAGAGGGGGGTGGCTACACCTTC. Residues: CTSSFRNPSEGGGYTF.

The rearrangement joins TRBV5-4 to TRBJ2-2; D is possibly TRBD2 (5 bases). The germline CDR1 and CDR2 sequences are SGHNT and YYREEE (reference sequence). CDR3 length: 15 residues. Trimming cost V 4 bases and J 7 bases, with 17 bases left between them. In DNA form, the CDR3 reads TGTGCCAGCAGCCTCATCCAGGCGGGTGACGGGGAGCTGTTTTTT. Its protein product is CASSLIQAGDGELFF.

Concerning this clonotype: A much larger clone lies one base from this, so it may be a read error. The chain combines TRBV6-1 with TRBJ2-7; the match to TRBD1 covers 8 bases. With V trimmed by 7 bases and J by 6 bases, 5 bases remained unmatched. The CDR3 is 12 residues long. Per the germline V gene, CDR1 is MNHNS and CDR2 is SASEGT. This CDR3 is CASTATGVEQYF. The CDR3 DNA sequence: TGTGCCAGCACTGCGACAGGGGTCGAGCAGTACTTC.

Points on this clonotype: The conserved phenylalanine or tryptophan is not found at the CDR3 terminus, so this likely reflects a read error. No DNA is shown, since the ends of the CDR3 on it are uncertain; the CDR3 is the one TCRdb lists. The chain uses TRBV11-2 and TRBJ2-5; the DNA was not compared with TRBD2, the D call given in the table. Germline loops: CDR1 SGHAT, CDR2 FQNNGV. Ends included, the CDR3 has 12 residues. The CDR3 spells CASRLAGRTVTY.

A remark on this clonotype: This CDR3 fails to terminate in the conserved phenylalanine or tryptophan, so it likely reflects a read error. The gene calls are TRBV5-1 and TRBJ2-6; D not resolved. CDR3 length: 15 amino acids. V was pared by 5 bases and J by 0 bases, with 9 bases between. Per the germline V gene, CDR1 is SGHRS and CDR2 is YFSETQ. The CDR3 DNA reads as TGCGCCAGCAGATTCTACAGCTCTGGGGCCAACGTCCTGACTCTC. Translation: CASRFYSSGANVLTL.

The rearrangement uses TRBV5-1 and TRBJ2-5; D is possibly TRBD1 (6 bases). The germline gives CDR1 SGHRS, CDR2 YFSETQ. The germline V and J ends were trimmed by 4 bases and 3 bases, with 13 bases remaining between them. The CDR3 contains 14 residues. The DNA for the CDR3 is TGCGCCAGCAGCGACGGGACATTGAAAGAGACCCAGTACTTC. Protein: CASSDGTLKETQYF. The full variable domain, its missing parts supplied by reference TRBV5-1 and TRBJ2-5, is KAGVTQTPRYLIKTRGQQVTLSCSPISGHRSVSWYQQTPGQGLQFLFEYFSETQRNKGNFPGRFSGRQFSNSRSEMNVSTLELGDSALYLCASSDGTLKETQYFGPGTRLLVL.